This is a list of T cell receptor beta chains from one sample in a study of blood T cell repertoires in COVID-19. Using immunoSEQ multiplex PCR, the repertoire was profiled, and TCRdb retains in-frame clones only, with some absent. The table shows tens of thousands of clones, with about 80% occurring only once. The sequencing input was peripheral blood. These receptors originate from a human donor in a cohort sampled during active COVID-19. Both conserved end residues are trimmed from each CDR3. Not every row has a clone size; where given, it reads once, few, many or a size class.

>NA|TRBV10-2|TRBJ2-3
ATETGAGDTQY
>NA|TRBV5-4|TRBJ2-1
ASSLGQVINEQF
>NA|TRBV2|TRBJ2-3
ASRPPSSGGLYTDTQY
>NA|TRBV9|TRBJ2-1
ASSPPGSGRGEQF
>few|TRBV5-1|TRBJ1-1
ASSSGQGGYGEAF
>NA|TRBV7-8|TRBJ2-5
ASSFEGGGTQY
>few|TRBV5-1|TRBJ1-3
ASSLGLGDSGNTIY
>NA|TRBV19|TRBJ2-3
ASSSQLAGGPGVADTQY
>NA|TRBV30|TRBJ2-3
AWSVRGGIRDTQY
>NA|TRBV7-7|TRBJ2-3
ASSSGTSADTQY
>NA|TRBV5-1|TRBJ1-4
ASSLMDRTGELF
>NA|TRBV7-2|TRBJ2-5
ASSLASGGAGQETQY
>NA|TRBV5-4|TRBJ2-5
ASSPAGLETQY
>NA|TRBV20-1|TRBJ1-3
SASYRASGNTIY
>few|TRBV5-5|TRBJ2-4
ASSLAGSGASKNIQY
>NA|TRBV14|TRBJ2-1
ASSPAMGTAESRSNEQF
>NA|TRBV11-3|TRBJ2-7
ASSLVGTSDYEQY
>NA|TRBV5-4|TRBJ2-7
ASSNGLAGLTYEQY
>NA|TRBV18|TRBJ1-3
ASRTGQNSGNTIY
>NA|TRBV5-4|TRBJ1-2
ASSHPSGGINGYT
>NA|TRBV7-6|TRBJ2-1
ASSSGLAAYNEQF
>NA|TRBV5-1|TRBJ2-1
ASSSGQVDNEQF
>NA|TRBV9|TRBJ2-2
ASRSSTGVTGELF
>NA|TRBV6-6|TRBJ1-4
ASSDPTATNEKLF
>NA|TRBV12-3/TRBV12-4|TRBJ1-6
ASRTGYNSPLH
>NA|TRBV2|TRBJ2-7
ASSGGVTSSYEQY
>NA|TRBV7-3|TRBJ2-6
ASTPGGGGANVLT
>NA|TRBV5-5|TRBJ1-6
ASSLGTISPLH
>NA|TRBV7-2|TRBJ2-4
ASSDDRAAKNIQY
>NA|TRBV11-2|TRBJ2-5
ASSITGAQTQY
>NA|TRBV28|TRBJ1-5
ASTSGRQPQH
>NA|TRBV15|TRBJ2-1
ATSRPSVDEQF
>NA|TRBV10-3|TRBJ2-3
AISLAGGSTDTQY
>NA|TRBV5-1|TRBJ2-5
ASSPQPSGGGQETQY
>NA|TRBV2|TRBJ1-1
ASSEGWQRNTEAF
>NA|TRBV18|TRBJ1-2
ASSPKGDNYGYT
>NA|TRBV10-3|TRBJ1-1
AISETRGGSRTEAF
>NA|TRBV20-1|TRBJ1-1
SASTRVAGTEAF
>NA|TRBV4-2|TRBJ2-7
ASSQPERENSEQY
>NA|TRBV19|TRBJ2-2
ASSPPQGDTGELF
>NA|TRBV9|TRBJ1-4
ASSPRLQGARGELF
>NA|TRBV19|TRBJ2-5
ASSLTVGQGTGKTQY
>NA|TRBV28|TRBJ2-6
ASIRNAGANVLT